Below, one T cell receptor beta chain is given with its context. An end of the junction does not agree with germline; a read error may underlie this. Data came from immunoSEQ multiplex PCR; TCRdb stores just in-frame clones and leaves some out. The sample comprises fewer than 120,000 clones, around 90% of which are singletons, and 3.2% rests with the top ten. The sample is drawn from a study of T cell responses to AZD1222 COVID-19 vaccine. Germline V gives CDR1 SSHAT, CDR2 FNYEAQ (reference sequence). CDR3 length: 14 residues. The gene calls are TRBV7-7 and TRBJ2-3, with D hard to call. Sequencing was performed on peripheral blood, taken on day 0 of AZD1222 vaccination. The clonotype originates from an adult in good health. DNA for the CDR3: TGTGCTAGCAGCTTATCCCTAAACACAGATACGCAGTATTTT. Translation gives CASSLSLNTDTQYF. Full variable domain (rest looked up from reference TRBV7-7 and TRBJ2-3): GAGVSQSPRYKVTKRGQDVTLRCDPISSHATLYWYQQALGQGPEFLTYFNYEAQPDKSGLPSDRFSAERPEGSISTLTIQRTEQRDSAMYRCASSLSLNTDTQYFGPGTRLTVL.